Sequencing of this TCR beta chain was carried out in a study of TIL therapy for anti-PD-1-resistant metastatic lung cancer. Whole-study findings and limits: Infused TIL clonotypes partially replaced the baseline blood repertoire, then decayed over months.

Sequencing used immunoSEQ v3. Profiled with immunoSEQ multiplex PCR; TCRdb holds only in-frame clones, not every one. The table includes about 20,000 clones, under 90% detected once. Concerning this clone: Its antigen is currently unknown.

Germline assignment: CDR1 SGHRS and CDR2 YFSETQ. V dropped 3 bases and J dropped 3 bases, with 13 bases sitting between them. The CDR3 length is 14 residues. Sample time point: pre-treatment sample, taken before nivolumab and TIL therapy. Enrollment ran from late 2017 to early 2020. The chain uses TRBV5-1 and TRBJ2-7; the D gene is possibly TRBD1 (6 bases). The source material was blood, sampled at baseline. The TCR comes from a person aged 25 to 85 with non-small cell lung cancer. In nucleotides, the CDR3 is TGCGCCAGCAGCTCAGGACAGACTAACTACGAGCAGTACTTC. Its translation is CASSSGQTNYEQYF.